The rows below give T cell receptor beta chains drawn from one sample of a study of regulatory T cells. Only in-frame clones appear in the TCRdb table, and some are missing; sequencing was by immunoSEQ multiplex PCR. The sample has roughly 15,000 clones, more than 85% seen once. Sequencing used CD8+ T cells sorted from blood. These receptors were collected from a person under 30 with CD3G deficiency. CDR3s include the opening cysteine and the closing phenylalanine or tryptophan. Fields, in order: J gene, V gene, CDR3 protein.

TRBJ1-2 | TRBV7-9 | CASSKSFTTLVFYGYTF
TRBJ2-1 | TRBV4-1 | CASSQGRLAGLEEQFF
NA | TRBV29-1 | CSVEDLGQLGTYEQYF
TRBJ1-5 | TRBV28 | CASSPQISNQPQHF
TRBJ2-7 | TRBV28 | CASSLRGVSYEQYF
TRBJ2-7 | TRBV7-8 | CASALGGEGPYEQYF
TRBJ2-5 | TRBV19 | CASSTSDRPGETQYF
TRBJ2-7 | TRBV28 | CASSTGIGEQYF
TRBJ2-3 | TRBV4-1 | CASSQRSGTGGGTDTQYF
TRBJ1-2 | TRBV11-2 | CASSPQAVGYGYTF
TRBJ2-4 | TRBV28 | CASSSRSLLTKNIQYF
TRBJ2-5 | TRBV2 | CASSERRGGETQYF
TRBJ2-5 | TRBV28 | CASSPGTGYETQYF
TRBJ2-1 | TRBV30 | CAWSEGLATHEQFF
TRBJ1-2 | TRBV28 | CASSPRQRGAGYTF
TRBJ2-1 | TRBV27 | CAGLLSGRHSSGGSGEQFF
TRBJ1-4 | TRBV11-2 | CASSSSINYEKLFF
TRBJ1-3 | TRBV23-1 | CASSQATGSGNTIYF
TRBJ1-1 | TRBV19 | CASMYGTENTEAFF